This T cell receptor (beta chain) comes out of a study of blood T cells in healthy people across ages. Regarding the study as a whole: The recorded TCR beta diversity per million T cells decreased in a roughly linear manner with age. Long-lived donors exceeded aged donors in naive CD4+ cells and diversity.

This CDR3 comprises 15 residues. Trimming shortened V by 7 bases and J by 0 bases, and 14 bases separated the two germline ends. The germline CDR1 and CDR2 sequences are LGHNT and FRNRAP. Primed by a sample-barcoded 5' primer and a J-beta primer mix, a second PCR proceeded for about 7 to 11 cycles. Each cDNA was tagged by a template-switch adaptor containing 12 random nucleotides. TCRdb re-analysed the 5' RACE reads in MiXCR, keeping a single row per CDR3 protein. The data show some 550,000 distinct CDR3 sequences, roughly 48% seen once. As for this clonotype: Its target is not known.

V usage is TRBV12-5 and J usage is TRBJ2-3; D may correspond to TRBD1 or TRBD2 (5 bases each). The clonotype originates from an older man in good health. What was sequenced was blood. The CDR3 DNA sequence: TGTGCTAGTGACCCTAAGGGACGGAGCACAGATACGCAGTATTTT. This sequence encodes CASDPKGRSTDTQYF.